The entry that follows covers one T cell receptor beta chain sequence. Its target is not known. Germline V gene sequence: CDR1 MNHEY, CDR2 SVGEGT. The V and J ends lost 3 bases and 4 bases respectively, with 10 bases between them. The CDR3 has 14 amino acids. This record belongs to a study of T cell responses to AZD1222 COVID-19 vaccine. Whole-study findings and limits: It should be noted that donors were predominantly white British and more often female, and clonal diversity was possibly underestimated. At study baseline, merely roughly 6 AZD1222 recipients were seropositive. The breadth and depth of Spike-specific TCRs increased once two AZD1222 doses had been given. Spike regions recognized by vaccine-associated CD4 TCRs spanned the protein, led by 160-218 and 743-854.

Data came from immunoSEQ multiplex PCR; TCRdb stores just in-frame clones and leaves some out. The sample shows under 200,000 clones, around 93% of them seen only once. Sequenced material: peripheral blood, taken on day 0 of AZD1222 vaccination. This TCR was recovered from an adult in good health. This rearrangement joins TRBV6-2 or TRBV6-3 to TRBJ1-5; D remains ambiguous. Here the CDR3 reads CASSYMVGNQPQHF. The CDR3 bases are TGTGCCAGCAGTTATATGGTCGGGAATCAGCCCCAGCATTTT.